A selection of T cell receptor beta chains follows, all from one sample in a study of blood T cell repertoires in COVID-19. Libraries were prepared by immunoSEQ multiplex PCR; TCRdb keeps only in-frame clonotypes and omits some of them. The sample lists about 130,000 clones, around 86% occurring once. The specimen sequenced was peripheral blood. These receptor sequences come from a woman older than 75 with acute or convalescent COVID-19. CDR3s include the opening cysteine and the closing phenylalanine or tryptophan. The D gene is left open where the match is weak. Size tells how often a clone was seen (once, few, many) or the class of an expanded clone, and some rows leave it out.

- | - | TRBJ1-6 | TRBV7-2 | TGTGCCAGCAGCTTTTTGATCAGTGGGGGGGCTTCACCCCTCCACTTT | CASSFLISGGASPLHF
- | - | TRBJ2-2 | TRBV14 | TGTGCCAGCACAGGCGCCGCGAACACCGGGGAGCTGTTTTTT | CASTGAANTGELFF
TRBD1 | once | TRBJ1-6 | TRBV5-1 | TGCGCCAGCAGCTTGGATCAGGGGGTTTCACCCCTCCACTTT | CASSLDQGVSPLHF
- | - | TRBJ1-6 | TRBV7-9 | TGTGCCACCGAACCGTCTACAGGGAACCATTCACCCCTCCACTTT | CATEPSTGNHSPLHF
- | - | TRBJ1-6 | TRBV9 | TGTGCCAGCAGCTTAGAGGGGGATTCACCCCTCCACTTT | CASSLEGDSPLHF
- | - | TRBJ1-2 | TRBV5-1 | TGCGCCAGCACCCCTTCTATTAACTATGGCTACACCTTC | CASTPSINYGYTF
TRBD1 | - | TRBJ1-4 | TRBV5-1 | TGCGCCAGCAGCCAGGGACAGGCCTCCCTTAATGAAAAACTGTTTTTT | CASSQGQASLNEKLFF
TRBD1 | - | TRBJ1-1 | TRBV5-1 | TGCGCCAGCAGCTTGGACAGGGGCGGGGGGTCGACTGAAGCTTTCTTT | CASSLDRGGGSTEAFF
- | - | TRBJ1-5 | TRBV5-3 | TGTGCCAGAAGCCTACAGGGACCAACGAATCAGCCCCAGCATTTT | CARSLQGPTNQPQHF
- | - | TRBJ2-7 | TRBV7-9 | TGTGCCAGCAGCTTAGATCATTCCGAGCAGTACTTC | CASSLDHSEQYF
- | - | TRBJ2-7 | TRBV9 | TGTGCCAGCAGCGTAGACCCTAGCAACTACGAGCAGTACTTC | CASSVDPSNYEQYF
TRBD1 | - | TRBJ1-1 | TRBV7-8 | TGTGCCAGCAGCTTAGCATTCCGGACAGGGGACACTGAAGCTTTCTTT | CASSLAFRTGDTEAFF
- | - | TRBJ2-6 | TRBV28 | TGTGCCAGCAGTTCCCCGCAGGGTGCGGCCAACGTCCTGACTTTC | CASSSPQGAANVLTF
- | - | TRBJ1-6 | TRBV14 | TGTGCCAGCAGCCAAGTAACTACCTATAATTCACCCCTCCACTTT | CASSQVTTYNSPLHF
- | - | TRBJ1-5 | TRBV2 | TGTGCCAGCAGTGAAGACTGGGCAGGGGATCAGCCCCAGCATTTT | CASSEDWAGDQPQHF
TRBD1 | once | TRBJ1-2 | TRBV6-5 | TGTGCCAGCAGGACGCAGGGGGCGTCCGGCTACACCTTC | CASRTQGASGYTF
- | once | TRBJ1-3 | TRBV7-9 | TGTGCCAGCAGCTTAGGGGCCCCGGGCGGGGACACCATATATTTT | CASSLGAPGGDTIYF
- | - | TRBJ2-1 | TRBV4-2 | TGTGCCAGCAGCCAAGATTCGCTAGCGACGAACAATGAGCAGTTCTTC | CASSQDSLATNNEQFF
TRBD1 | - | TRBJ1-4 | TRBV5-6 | TGTGCCAGCAGCTTGGGGGACAGAAATGAAAAACTGTTTTTT | CASSLGDRNEKLFF
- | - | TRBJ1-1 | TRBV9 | TGTGCCAGCAACGCGGGTGCCCAGAACACTGAAGCTTTCTTT | CASNAGAQNTEAFF
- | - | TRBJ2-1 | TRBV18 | TGTGCCAGCTCACGACAGAACAATGAGCAGTTCTTC | CASSRQNNEQFF
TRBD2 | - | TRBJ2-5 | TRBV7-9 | TGTGCCAGCAGCTTTAGCGGGAAACAAGAGACCCAGTACTTC | CASSFSGKQETQYF
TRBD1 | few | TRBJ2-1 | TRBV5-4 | TGTGCCAGCAGCTTAGAGGGACAGGGGTTTCACAATGAGCAGTTCTTC | CASSLEGQGFHNEQFF
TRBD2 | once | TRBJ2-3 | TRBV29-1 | TGCAGCGTTGCGCGGGGGGTGGGAGATACGCAGTATTTT | CSVARGVGDTQYF
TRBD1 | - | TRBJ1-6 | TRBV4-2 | TGTGCCAGCAGCCAAGATCCTCAGGGGGCTCTTTCACCCCTCCACTTT | CASSQDPQGALSPLHF
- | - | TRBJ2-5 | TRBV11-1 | TGTGCCAGCAGCCTAAACCCTGTGGGAGGAGAGACCCAGTACTTC | CASSLNPVGGETQYF
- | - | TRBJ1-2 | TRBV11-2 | TGTGCCAGCAGCTTATTTCGGGATAAATCCTATGGCTACACCTTC | CASSLFRDKSYGYTF
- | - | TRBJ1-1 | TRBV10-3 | TGTGCCATCAGTGAGTCTGGCAAACCTGAAGCTTTCTTT | CAISESGKPEAFF
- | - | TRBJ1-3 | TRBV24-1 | TGTGCCACCAGTGATGTTGCGAGCTCTGGAAACACCATATATTTT | CATSDVASSGNTIYF
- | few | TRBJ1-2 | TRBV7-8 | TGTGCCAGCAGCTCACAGCAGCTGACTGGCTACACCTTC | CASSSQQLTGYTF
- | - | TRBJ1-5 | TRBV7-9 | TGTGCCAGCAGCCCCGGGGAGGTTAATCAGCCCCAGCATTTT | CASSPGEVNQPQHF
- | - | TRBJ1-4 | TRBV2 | TGTGCCAGCTCGGGGGGTGAAAAACTGTTTTTT | CASSGGEKLFF
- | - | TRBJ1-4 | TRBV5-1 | TGCGCCAGCAGCTCCCATAGCGGAGCAACTAATGAAAAACTGTTTTTT | CASSSHSGATNEKLFF
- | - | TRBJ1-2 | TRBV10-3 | TGTGCCATCAGGAACAGAGAAAAGAACTATGGCTACACCTTC | CAIRNREKNYGYTF
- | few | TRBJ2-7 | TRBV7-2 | TGTGCCAGCAGCTTAGAAGGGACAACCTACGAGCAGTACTTC | CASSLEGTTYEQYF
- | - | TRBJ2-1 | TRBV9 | TGTGCCAGCAGCGCTCTGTGGGGGGGCCATGAGCAGTTCTTC | CASSALWGGHEQFF
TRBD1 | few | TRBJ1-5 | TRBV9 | TGTGCCAGCAGCGTAGGGCAGGGGGCATATCAGCCCCAGCATTTT | CASSVGQGAYQPQHF
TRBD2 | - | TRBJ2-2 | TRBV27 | TGTGCCAGCAATAGACTAGCGGGGGATTTCACCGGGGAGCTGTTTTTT | CASNRLAGDFTGELFF
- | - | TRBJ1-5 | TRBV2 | TGTGCCAGCAAGAGGGACAACAATCAGCCCCAGCATTTT | CASKRDNNQPQHF
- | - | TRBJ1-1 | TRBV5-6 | TGTGCCAGCAGCCGAGAGGTTGAAGCTTTCTTT | CASSREVEAFF
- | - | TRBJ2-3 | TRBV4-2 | TGTGCCAGCAGCCCCCTAGGACGCGGGAGCACAGATACGCAGTATTTT | CASSPLGRGSTDTQYF
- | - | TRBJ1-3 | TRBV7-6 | TGTGCCAGCAGCTCGAGGGGGAAGGCCGCCTCTGGAAACACCATATATTTT | CASSSRGKAASGNTIYF
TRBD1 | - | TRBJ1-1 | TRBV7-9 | TGTGCCAGCAGCTTAGGAGACAGGGCCGCTTTCTTT | CASSLGDRAAFF
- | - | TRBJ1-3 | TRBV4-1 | TGCGCCAGTTCGAATGGACAGCGAAACACCATATATTTT | CASSNGQRNTIYF
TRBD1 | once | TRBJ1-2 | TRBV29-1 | TGCAGCGTTGATTTACAGGGGACTCTCTATGGCTACACCTTC | CSVDLQGTLYGYTF
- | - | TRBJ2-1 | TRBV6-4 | TGTGCCAGACCTTATACGGGGGTGCTCTCTGGGGAGCAGTTCTTC | CARPYTGVLSGEQFF
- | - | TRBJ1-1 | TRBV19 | TGTGCCAGTATCGGAGGTTTAGGCTTGGGCACTGAAGCTTTCTTT | CASIGGLGLGTEAFF
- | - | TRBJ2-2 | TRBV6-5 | TGTGCCAGCAGTTACGGGCAGGGATCCGGGGAGCTGTTTTTT | CASSYGQGSGELFF
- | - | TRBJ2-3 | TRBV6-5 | TGTGCCAGCAGCCTGGGGGGTTTACGGGCAGATACGCAGTATTTT | CASSLGGLRADTQYF
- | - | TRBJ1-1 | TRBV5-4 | TGTGCCAGCAGCCGTGACAACGGGAACACTGAAGCTTTCTTT | CASSRDNGNTEAFF
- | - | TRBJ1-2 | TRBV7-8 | TGTGCCAGCAGCTTAGCGCCGGGGGGCGCCTCTAGCTATGGCTACACCTTC | CASSLAPGGASSYGYTF
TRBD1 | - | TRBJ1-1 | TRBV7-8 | TGTGCCAGCAGCTTAGCTCGGGACAGTAACACTGAAGCTTTCTTT | CASSLARDSNTEAFF
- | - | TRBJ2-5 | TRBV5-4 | TGTGCCAGCAGCACGGGGAACCAAGAGACCCAGTACTTC | CASSTGNQETQYF